Shown below are 5 T cell receptor beta chains from a single sample sequenced in a study of blood T cells in healthy people across ages. A sample-barcoded 5' primer and a J-beta primer mix were used in a second PCR of roughly 7 to 11 cycles. TCRdb ran MiXCR on the 5' RACE reads and lists one entry per CDR3 protein. The sample records around 1,000,000 distinct CDR3 sequences, about 25% being singletons. The same data also went into a second study, on T cells of mothers and their children.

Sample: blood. Source of these receptors: a girl between 2 and 10 years old in good health.

The rearrangement links TRBV11-2 to TRBJ2-1; perhaps TRBD1 as D (5 bases). Trimming removed 5 bases at V and 5 bases at J, with 13 bases between. Looked up from germline, CDR1 is SGHAT and CDR2 is FQNNGV. The CDR3 spans 14 residues. The CDR3 loop reads CASSAVWGDNEQFF. The CDR3 DNA reads TGTGCCAGCAGCGCCGTGTGGGGCGACAATGAGCAGTTCTTC.

The chain employs TRBV11-2 and TRBJ1-4; the match to TRBD1 covers 7 bases. The CDR3 totals 15 residues. CDR1 SGHAT and CDR2 FQNNGV come from the germline V gene. Trimming at V came to 1 base and at J to 8 bases, leaving 7 bases not matched to a gene. CDR3 nucleotides: TGTGCCAGCAGCTTAGGGACAGGCATCTGGGAAAAACTGTTTTTT. Protein sequence: CASSLGTGIWEKLFF.

With respect to this clonotype: At one end, the junction sequence differs from germline, possibly due to a read error. CDR3 in amino acids: CSAKQRDTLYGHTF. For the CDR3, the DNA is TGCAGTGCAAAACAACGGGACACTCTCTATGGCCACACCTTC. This sequence joins TRBV20-1 and TRBJ1-2, with D perhaps TRBD1 (6 bases). Per germline, CDR1 DFQATT and CDR2 SNEGSKA (reference sequence). The CDR3 loop spans 14 amino acids.

This chain joins TRBV7-2 and TRBJ2-1; D remains ambiguous. The CDR3 sequence is 14 residues long. Germline assignment: CDR1 SGHTA and CDR2 FQGNSA. Trimming removed 2 bases at V and 3 bases at J, with 8 bases between. The CDR3 loop is CASSLLRVYNEQFF. The CDR3 nucleotides are TGTGCCAGCAGCTTACTACGAGTCTACAATGAGCAGTTCTTC.

The chain employs TRBV20-1 and TRBJ2-3, with D possibly being TRBD2 (5 bases). This CDR3 contains 11 residues. V was trimmed by 5 bases and J by 7 bases, leaving 10 bases between them. Germline V gene lookup returns CDR1 DFQATT and CDR2 SNEGSKA (reference sequence). The CDR3: CSASGLNTQYF. In DNA form, the CDR3 reads TGCAGTGCTTCGGGATTGAATACGCAGTATTTT.